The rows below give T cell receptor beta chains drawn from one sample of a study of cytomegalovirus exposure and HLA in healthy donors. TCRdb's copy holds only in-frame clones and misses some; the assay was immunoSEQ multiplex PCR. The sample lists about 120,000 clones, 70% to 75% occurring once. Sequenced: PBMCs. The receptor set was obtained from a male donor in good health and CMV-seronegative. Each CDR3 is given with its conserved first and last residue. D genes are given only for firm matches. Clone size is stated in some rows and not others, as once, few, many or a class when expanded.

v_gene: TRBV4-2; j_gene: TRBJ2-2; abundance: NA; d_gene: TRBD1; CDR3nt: TGTGCCAGCAGCCAAAAAATCCAGGGGGCGGGCACCGGGGAGCTGTTTTTT; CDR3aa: CASSQKIQGAGTGELFF
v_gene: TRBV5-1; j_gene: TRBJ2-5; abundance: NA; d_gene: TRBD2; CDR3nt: TGCGCCAGCAGCTTGGGGACTAGCGGGGCTCAAGAGACCCAGTACTTC; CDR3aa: CASSLGTSGAQETQYF
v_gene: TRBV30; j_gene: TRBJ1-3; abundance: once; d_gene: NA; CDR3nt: TGTGCCTGGAGTCTCCCATCGTTGGCAGGGAGAAACACCATATATTTT; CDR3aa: CAWSLPSLAGRNTIYF
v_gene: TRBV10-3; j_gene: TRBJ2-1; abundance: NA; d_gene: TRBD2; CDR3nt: TGTGCCATCAGTGAGGCCCCACTAGCGGGAGGTAATGAGCAGTTCTTC; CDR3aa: CAISEAPLAGGNEQFF
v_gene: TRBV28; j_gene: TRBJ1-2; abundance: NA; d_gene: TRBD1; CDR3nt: TGTGCCAGCAGTAAAAGGACAGGAAACCCTTATGGCTACACCTTC; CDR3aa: CASSKRTGNPYGYTF
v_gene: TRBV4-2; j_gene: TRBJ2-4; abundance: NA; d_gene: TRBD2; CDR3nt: TGTGCCAGCAGCCAAGACCTTGGCGGGGGGAAGATTCAGTACTTC; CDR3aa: CASSQDLGGGKIQYF
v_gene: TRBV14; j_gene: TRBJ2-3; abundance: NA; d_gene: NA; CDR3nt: TGTGCCAGCAGCCAACGTTCCAGCGGGCGAGGCACAGATACGCAGTATTTT; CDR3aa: CASSQRSSGRGTDTQYF
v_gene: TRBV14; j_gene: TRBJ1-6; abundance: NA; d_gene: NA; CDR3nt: TGTGCCAGCAGACCACCAGGGTTTCTCTATAATTCACCCCTCCACTTT; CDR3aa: CASRPPGFLYNSPLHF
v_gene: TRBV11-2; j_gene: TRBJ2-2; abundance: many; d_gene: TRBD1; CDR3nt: TGTGCCAGCCTGGACAGGGCGAACACCGGGGAGCTGTTTTTT; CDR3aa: CASLDRANTGELFF
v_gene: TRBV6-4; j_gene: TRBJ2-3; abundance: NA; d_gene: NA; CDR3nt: TGTGCCAGCGGCCCGGGAGCTAGCACAGATACGCAGTATTTT; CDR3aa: CASGPGASTDTQYF
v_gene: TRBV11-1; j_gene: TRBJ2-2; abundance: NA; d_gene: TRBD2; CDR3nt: TGTGCCAGCAGCTTAGATCTGGGGGGGGACACCGGGGAGCTGTTTTTT; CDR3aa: CASSLDLGGDTGELFF
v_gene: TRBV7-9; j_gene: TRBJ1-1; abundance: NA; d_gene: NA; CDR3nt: TGTTCCAGCAGCCCCAAGGGCCGAATCGGGAGAGAAGCTTTCTTT; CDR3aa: CSSSPKGRIGREAFF
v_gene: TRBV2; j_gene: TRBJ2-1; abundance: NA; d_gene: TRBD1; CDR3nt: TGTGCCACCCGGGACAGGAGATACAATGAGCAGTTCTTC; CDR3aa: CATRDRRYNEQFF
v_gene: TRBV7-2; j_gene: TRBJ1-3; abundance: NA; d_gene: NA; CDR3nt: TGTGCCAGCAGCTTGGGGGCCTCTGGAAACACCATATATTTT; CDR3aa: CASSLGASGNTIYF
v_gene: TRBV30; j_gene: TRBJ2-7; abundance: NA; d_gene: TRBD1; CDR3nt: TGTGCCTGGAGTGCCAGGGGGCTCGAGCAGTACTTC; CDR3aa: CAWSARGLEQYF
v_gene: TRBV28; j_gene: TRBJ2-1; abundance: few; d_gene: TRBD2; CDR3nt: TGTGCCAGCAGTCCTGTAGCGGGGGCGCAATTCTTC; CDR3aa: CASSPVAGAQFF
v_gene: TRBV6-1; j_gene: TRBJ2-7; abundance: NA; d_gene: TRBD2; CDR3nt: TGTGCCAGCAGTGGCCGCAGCGGGGGGTCCTACGAGCAGTACTTC; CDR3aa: CASSGRSGGSYEQYF
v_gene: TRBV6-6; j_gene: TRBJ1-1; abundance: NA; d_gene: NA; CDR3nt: TGTGCCAGCAGTTACTCGAAAGGGGAACCCCCTGAAGCTTTCTTT; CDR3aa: CASSYSKGEPPEAFF
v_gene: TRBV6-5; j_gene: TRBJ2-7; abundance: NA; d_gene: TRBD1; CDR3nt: TGTGCCAGCAGTCGGACAGGGGGGATCTACGAGCAGTACTTC; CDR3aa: CASSRTGGIYEQYF
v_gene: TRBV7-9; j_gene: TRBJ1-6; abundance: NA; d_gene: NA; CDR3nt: TGTGCCAGCAGCTTGGCCCAAGGGGCTAATTCACCCCTCCACTTT; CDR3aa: CASSLAQGANSPLHF
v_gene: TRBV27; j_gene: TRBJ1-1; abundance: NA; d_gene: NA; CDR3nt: TGTGCCAGCAGTTTATATAGGGGGGGTAACACTGAAGCTTTCTTT; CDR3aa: CASSLYRGGNTEAFF
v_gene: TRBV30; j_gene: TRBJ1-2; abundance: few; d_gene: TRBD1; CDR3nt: TGTGCCTGGAGTTGGGACAGCCTCACGGATGGCTACACCTTC; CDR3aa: CAWSWDSLTDGYTF
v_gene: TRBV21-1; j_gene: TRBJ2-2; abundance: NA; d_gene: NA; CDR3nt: TGTGCCAGCAGCAATTCCAAGGAGGGGAGCACCGGGGAGCTGTTTTTT; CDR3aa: CASSNSKEGSTGELFF
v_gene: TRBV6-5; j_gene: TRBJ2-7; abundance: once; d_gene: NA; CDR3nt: TGTGCCAGCAGGCAACAAACTAGTCGCGAGCAGTACTTC; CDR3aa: CASRQQTSREQYF
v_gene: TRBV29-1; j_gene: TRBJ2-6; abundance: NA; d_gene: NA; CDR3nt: TGCAGCGTTACCAGGGGGAGGACAGCCGGGGCCAACGTCCTGACTTTC; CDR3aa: CSVTRGRTAGANVLTF
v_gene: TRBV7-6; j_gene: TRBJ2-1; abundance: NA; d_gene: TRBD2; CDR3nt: TGTGCCAGCAGCGACGGGGGACTAGCGCACAATGAGCAGTTCTTC; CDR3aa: CASSDGGLAHNEQFF
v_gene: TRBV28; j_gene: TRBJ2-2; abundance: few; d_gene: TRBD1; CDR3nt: TGTGCCAGCAGTTTGGCAGGGGGTACCACCGGGGAGCTGTTTTTT; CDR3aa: CASSLAGGTTGELFF
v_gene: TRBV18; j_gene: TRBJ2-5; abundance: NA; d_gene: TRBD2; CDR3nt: TGTGCCAGCTCAGTACAGCGGGGCCAGGCCGGGCAAGAGACCCAGTACTTC; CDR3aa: CASSVQRGQAGQETQYF
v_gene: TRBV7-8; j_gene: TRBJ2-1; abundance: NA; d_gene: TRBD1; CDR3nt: TGTGCCAGCAGCTTAGCGCTCGGGGACAGGGTAAACTTAAATGAGCAGTTCTTC; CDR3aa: CASSLALGDRVNLNEQFF
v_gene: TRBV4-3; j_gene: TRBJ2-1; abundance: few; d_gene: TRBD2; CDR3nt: TGCGCCAGCAGCCAAGGCGGGAGAGTTCCATCGGAAGGGATGTTCTTC; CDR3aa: CASSQGGRVPSEGMFF
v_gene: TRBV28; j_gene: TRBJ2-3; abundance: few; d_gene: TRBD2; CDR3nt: TGTGCCAGCAGAACTAGCGGCAGCACAGATACGCAGTATTTT; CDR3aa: CASRTSGSTDTQYF
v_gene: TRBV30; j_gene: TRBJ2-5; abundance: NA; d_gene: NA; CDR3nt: TGTGCCTGGAGTATGGAGCCCTTATACGTAGAGACCCAGTACTTC; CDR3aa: CAWSMEPLYVETQYF